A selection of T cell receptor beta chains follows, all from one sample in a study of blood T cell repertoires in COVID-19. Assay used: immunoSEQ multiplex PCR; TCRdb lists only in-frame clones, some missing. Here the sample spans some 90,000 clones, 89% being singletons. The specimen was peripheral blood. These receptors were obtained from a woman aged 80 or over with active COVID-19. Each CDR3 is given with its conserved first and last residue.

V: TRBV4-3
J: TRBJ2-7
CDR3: CASSQEATRSYEQYF

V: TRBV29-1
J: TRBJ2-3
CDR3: CSMSGERVASTDTQYF

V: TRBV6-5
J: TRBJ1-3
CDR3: CASSPGVAGNTIYF

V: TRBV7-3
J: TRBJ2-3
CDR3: CASSFLAGADTQYF

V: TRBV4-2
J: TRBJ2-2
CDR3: CASSQETRGRALLTGELFF

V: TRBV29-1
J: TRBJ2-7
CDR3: CSAKTGTGDYEQYF

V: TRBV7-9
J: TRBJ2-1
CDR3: CASSFSGRAGNEQFF

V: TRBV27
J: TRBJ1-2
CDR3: CASSLSALGAYGYTF

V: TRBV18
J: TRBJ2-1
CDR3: CASSPSLQAYNEQFF

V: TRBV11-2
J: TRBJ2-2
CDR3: CASRSTGLVTGELFF

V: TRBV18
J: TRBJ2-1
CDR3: CASSPAADRNEQFF